Following are 10 T cell receptor beta chains from one sample sequenced in a study of T cells in Graves' hyperthyroidism and ophthalmopathy. TCR beta CDR3 regions were amplified from RNA. When the TCR CDR3 underwent first-round RT-PCR, the HTBI primer set was used. TCRdb fed the multiplex PCR reads into MiXCR, producing one record per CDR3 protein. The sample consists of a few hundred thousand distinct CDR3 sequences, less than 25% of them appearing once. The source material was blood. These receptors were obtained from a woman in her 70s with Graves' ophthalmopathy.

The chain links TRBV6-1 to TRBJ1-1; a weak D match, TRBD1 (5 bases). The V and J ends lost 3 bases and 9 bases respectively, with 17 bases between them. CDR3 length equals 14 residues. Germline-derived CDR1 and CDR2 are MNHNS and SASEGT. The CDR3 bases are TGTGCCAGCAGTGAGCCGGGGGGAAGCTCAAAAGCTTTCTTT. Translating gives CASSEPGGSSKAFF.

This clonotype came up a few times. The V call is TRBV7-9, the J call TRBJ1-2; 10 nucleotides line up with TRBD1. Trimming cost V 5 bases and J 4 bases; bases outside gene matches: 7. The CDR3 loop spans 15 amino acids. CDR1 and CDR2 from the germline V gene are SEHNR and FQNEAQ (reference sequence). The CDR3 sequence: CASSPPGQGSYGYTF. Written as DNA, the CDR3 is TGTGCCAGCAGCCCTCCGGGACAGGGGTCCTATGGCTACACCTTC. Filled out from reference TRBV7-9 and TRBJ1-2, the complete variable domain reads DTGVSQNPRHKITKRGQNVTFRCDPISEHNRLYWYRQTLGQGPEFLTYFQNEAQLEKSRLLSDRFSAERPKGSFSTLEIQRTEQGDSAMYLCASSPPGQGSYGYTFGSGTRLTVV.

The chain couples TRBV20-1 to TRBJ2-1, with 11 nucleotides matching TRBD2. The CDR3 consists of 14 residues. V was clipped by 4 bases and J by 8 bases; unmatched bases: 7. Germline assignment: CDR1 DFQATT and CDR2 SNEGSKA (reference sequence). CDR3 sequence: CSAISSGRNYEQFF. The CDR3 DNA reads as TGCAGTGCTATCTCTAGCGGGAGGAACTATGAGCAGTTCTTC.

This clonotype was seen more than once but under ten times. The chain combines TRBV6-2 or TRBV6-3 with TRBJ2-1; 10 nucleotides agree with TRBD2. Germline V gives CDR1 MNHEY, CDR2 SVGEGT. The CDR3 has 13 amino acids. The ends lost 5 bases at V and 14 bases at J; junction bases unmatched: 9. CDR3 in DNA: TGTGCCAGCAGTAACGCTAGCGGGAGTAAGAAGTTCTTC. Its protein is CASSNASGSKKFF.

This clonotype was seen a few times. V is TRBV12-5 and J is TRBJ2-5, with 9 bases aligning to TRBD1. This CDR3 has 15 amino acids. The ends lost 5 bases at V and 0 bases at J; junction bases unmatched: 4. Per germline, CDR1 LGHNT and CDR2 FRNRAP. CDR3 bases: TGTGCTAGTGGTCTGACAGGGGGGCACCAAGAGACCCAGTACTTC. Its protein product is CASGLTGGHQETQYF.

This clonotype has more than one count but fewer than ten. V usage is TRBV2 and J usage is TRBJ2-3; D is unclear. This CDR3 has 13 amino acids. The germline CDR1 and CDR2 sequences are SNHLY and FYNNEI. V was shortened by 4 bases and J by 2 bases, with 7 bases between the two germline ends. The CDR3 spells CASSGLDTDTQYF. The CDR3 DNA reads as TGTGCCAGCAGTGGTTTAGACACAGATACGCAGTATTTT.

A few counts support this clonotype. The rearrangement joins TRBV2 to TRBJ2-2; the match to TRBD2 covers 11 bases. CDR3 length: 15 amino acids. J gave up 5 bases and V 6 bases, and 5 bases lay outside the gene matches. The germline V gene encodes CDR1 SNHLY and CDR2 FYNNEI. The CDR3, as DNA: TGTGCCAGCAGGGAACTAGCGGGAGAAACCGGGGAGCTGTTTTTT. It encodes CASRELAGETGELFF.

On this clonotype itself: A read error is possible here, since a much larger clone lies one base away. This chain links TRBV6-1 with TRBJ1-1; D ambiguous. Germline V lookup: CDR1 MNHNS, CDR2 SASEGT. The CDR3 runs to 16 residues. With 5 bases removed from V and 0 bases from J, the gap between germline ends came to 16 bases. The CDR3 spells CASSIYRERLNTEAFF. The CDR3 nucleotides are TGTGCCAGCAGTATATACCGAGAACGGTTGAACACTGAAGCTTTCTTT.

J is TRBJ1-1 and V is TRBV9; D ambiguous. The CDR3 is 14 amino acids. Germline V gives CDR1 SGDLS, CDR2 YYNGEE. Trimming stripped 3 bases from V and 1 base from J, with 10 bases between. The chain's CDR3 is CASSADPRNTEAFF. The CDR3 DNA follows: TGTGCCAGCAGCGCCGACCCTCGGAACACTGAAGCTTTCTTT.

In regard to this clonotype: One end of the junction varies from germline; a read error may be responsible. The chain carries TRBV10-3 and TRBJ2-1; D gene ambiguous. The CDR3 covers 14 residues. Germline CDR1 and CDR2: ENHRY and SYGVKD. CDR3 amino acids: CAISEGYNYNERFF. In DNA form, the CDR3 reads TGTGCCATCAGTGAGGGTTACAACTACAATGAGCGGTTCTTC.